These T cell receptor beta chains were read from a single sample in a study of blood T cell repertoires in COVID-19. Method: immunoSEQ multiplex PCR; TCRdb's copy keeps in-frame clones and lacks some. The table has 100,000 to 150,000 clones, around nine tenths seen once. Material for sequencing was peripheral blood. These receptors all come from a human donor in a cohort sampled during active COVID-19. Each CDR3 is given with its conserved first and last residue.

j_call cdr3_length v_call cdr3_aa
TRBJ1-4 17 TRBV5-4 CASSLGSPGQGQGKLFF
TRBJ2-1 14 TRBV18 CASSSSGSYNEQFF
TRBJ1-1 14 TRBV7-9 CASSLTGGNTEAFF
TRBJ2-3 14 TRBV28 CASSAPDRVDTQYF
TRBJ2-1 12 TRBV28 CASSGLDNEQFF
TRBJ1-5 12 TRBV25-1 CASSEGGRPQHF
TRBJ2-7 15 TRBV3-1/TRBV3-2 CASSQVGGRAGGKYF
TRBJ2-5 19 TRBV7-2 CASSSSVGTSGAVQETQYF
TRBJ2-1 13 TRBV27 CASSGGTTPEQFF
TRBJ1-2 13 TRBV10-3 CAISEDSLYGYTF
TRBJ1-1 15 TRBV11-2 CASSTTLSGRSEAFF
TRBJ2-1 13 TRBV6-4 CASSDSWHNEQFF
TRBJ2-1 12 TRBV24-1 CATSDGRSEQFF
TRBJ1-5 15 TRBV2 CASSEGQGAIQPQHF
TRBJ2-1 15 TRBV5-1 CASSLGGRYDNEQFF
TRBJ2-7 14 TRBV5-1 CASSPAASSNEQYF
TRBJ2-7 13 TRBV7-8 CASSTGGGYEQYF
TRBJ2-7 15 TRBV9 CASSPAEGVRNEQYF
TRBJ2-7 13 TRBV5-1 CASSLVQGYEQYF